What follows are 12 T cell receptor beta chains derived from one specimen sequenced in a study of T cell changes during pregnancy in multiple sclerosis. Assay used: immunoSEQ multiplex PCR; TCRdb lists only in-frame clones, some missing. The profile shows about 80,000 clones, 85% to 95% of them singletons. Sample: peripheral blood, taken in the second trimester of pregnancy. The receptors come from a female donor in good health, enrolled as a control in a pregnancy study.

The gene calls are TRBV2 and TRBJ2-5; TRBD1 might be the D (7 bases). V was trimmed by 3 bases and J by 5 bases, leaving 19 bases between them. Germline V gives CDR1 SNHLY, CDR2 FYNNEI. There are 16 residues in the CDR3. This chain's CDR3 is CASSDGAPGGGETQYF. The CDR3 nucleotides are TGTGCCAGCAGTGACGGCGCGCCAGGGGGAGGCGAGACCCAGTACTTC. Looking up the rest from reference TRBV2 and TRBJ2-5 gives the full variable domain: EPEVTQTPSHQVTQMGQEVILRCVPISNHLYFYWYRQILGQKVEFLVSFYNNEISEKSEIFDDQFSVERPDGSNFTLKIRSTKLEDSAMYFCASSDGAPGGGETQYFGPGTRLLVL.

The chain carries TRBV27 and TRBJ2-3; D is ambiguous. Germline lookup yields CDR1 MNHEY and CDR2 SMNVEV (reference sequence). The V end was cut by 3 bases, the J end by 7 bases, with 14 bases between. The CDR3 consists of 14 residues. The chain's CDR3 is CASSFKPSLNTQYF. Here the CDR3 DNA reads TGTGCCAGCAGTTTTAAGCCTTCCCTGAATACGCAGTATTTT.

For the CDR3, the DNA is TGTGCCAGCAGCTTAGCGGAGGGGCTCTCCTACGAGCAGTACTTC. It encodes CASSLAEGLSYEQYF. The chain is built from TRBV11-2 and TRBJ2-7; D possibly corresponds to TRBD2 (6 bases). Germline CDR1 reads SGHAT; CDR2 reads FQNNGV. The CDR3 consists of 15 residues. V lost 1 base and J lost 0, with 10 bases in between.

This rearrangement joins TRBV5-1 to TRBJ2-7; 12 bases fit TRBD2. Germline lookup yields CDR1 SGHRS and CDR2 YFSETQ. The trim removed 3 bases at V and 4 bases at J, leaving 2 bases unmatched. The CDR3 contains 14 residues. The CDR3 loop is CASSSGLAGYEQYF. In DNA form, the CDR3 reads TGCGCCAGCAGCTCGGGACTAGCGGGTTACGAGCAGTACTTC.

This clone was seen a few times. The chain recombines TRBV2 with TRBJ1-2; no firm D call. V was clipped by 2 bases and J by 6 bases, with 4 bases between them. The germline V gene encodes CDR1 SNHLY and CDR2 FYNNEI. This CDR3 contains 11 residues. The CDR3 coding sequence is TGTGCCAGCAGTGAACCAGATGGCTACACCTTC. Translation gives CASSEPDGYTF.

The chain is built from TRBV5-8 and TRBJ2-1, with 7 bases fitting TRBD2. After removal of 0 bases from V and 1 base from J, the junction contained 13 bases not matched to a gene. Germline V gene sequence: CDR1 SGHTS, CDR2 YDEGEE. This CDR3 spans 19 amino acids. The CDR3 here is CASSLDVSSAGASYNEQFF. DNA for the CDR3: TGTGCCAGCAGCTTGGATGTTTCTTCGGCGGGAGCGTCCTACAATGAGCAGTTCTTC.

The rearrangement joins TRBV27 to TRBJ2-3; 8 bases are a match to TRBD2. This CDR3 is 13 amino acids long. CDR1 and CDR2 (germline): MNHEY, SMNVEV (reference sequence). V shed 6 bases, J shed 7 bases, and the junction held 6 bases outside the gene matches. The CDR3 nucleotides are TGTGCCAGCAGCCTCGGGGGGGGGTATACGCAGTATTTT. It specifies CASSLGGGYTQYF.

A remark on this clone: Other DNA sequences in the same sample also yield this CDR3. The DNA for the CDR3 is TGCGCCAGCAGCCCTAGCGGAAGCTCCTACAATGAGCAGTTCTTC. Amino acids: CASSPSGSSYNEQFF. This chain uses TRBV5-1 with TRBJ2-1; TRBD2 matches 7 bases. This CDR3 contains 15 residues. The V gene's germline CDR1 is SGHRS and CDR2 YFSETQ. J was trimmed by 0 bases and V by 4 bases; bases with no gene match: 4.

The rearrangement joins TRBV5-1 to TRBJ2-1; a possible D gene is TRBD2 (6 bases). The CDR3 runs 14 residues. Germline CDR1 reads SGHRS; CDR2 reads YFSETQ. V was trimmed by 1 base and J by 5 bases, leaving 10 bases between them. The CDR3 sequence is CASSLSSAHNEQFF. The CDR3 DNA reads TGCGCCAGCAGCTTGTCTAGCGCCCACAATGAGCAGTTCTTC. The full variable domain, rest sourced from reference TRBV5-1 and TRBJ2-1, is KAGVTQTPRYLIKTRGQQVTLSCSPISGHRSVSWYQQTPGQGLQFLFEYFSETQRNKGNFPGRFSGRQFSNSRSEMNVSTLELGDSALYLCASSLSSAHNEQFFGPGTRLTVL.

The chain carries TRBV5-5 and TRBJ2-3; 7 nucleotides align to TRBD1. Losses at the gene ends were 4 bases for V and 6 bases for J; bases not matched to a gene: 14. CDR3 length: 16 amino acids. Germline-derived CDR1 and CDR2 are SGHKS and YYEKEE (reference sequence). The CDR3 DNA sequence: TGTGCCAGCAGCCAAAGGCGGACAGGTCGCGATGATACGCAGTATTTT. Encoded protein: CASSQRRTGRDDTQYF.

Only one count was recorded for this clone. The V and J genes are TRBV18 and TRBJ1-1, with no clear D. The CDR3 is 18 residues long. The ends were cut back, 6 bases at V and 0 bases at J, with 23 bases in the middle. Germline CDR1 reads KGHSH; CDR2 reads LQKENI. The chain's CDR3 is CASSQVRGAALMNTEAFF. CDR3 sequence (DNA): TGTGCCAGCTCTCAAGTCCGGGGTGCCGCGCTCATGAACACTGAAGCTTTCTTT.

About this clone itself: A junction boundary mismatches the germline segment, possibly from a read error. The genes are TRBV5-6 and TRBJ2-3; TRBD1 might be the D (5 bases). This CDR3 is built from 16 residues. Looked up from germline, CDR1 is SGHDT and CDR2 is YYEEEE. In DNA, the CDR3 is TGTGCCAGCAGCTTGGTAAGGCTAGACAGCACATATACGCAGTATTTT. This encodes CASSLVRLDSTYTQYF.